One and the same sample provided the 13 T cell receptor beta chains below, sequenced in a study of T cells in women clearing cervical HPV infection (dated by TCRdb to 2017 to 2018). Libraries came from the immunoSEQ multiplex PCR assay. TCRdb took over this immuneACCESS table, retaining in-frame rearrangements with V and J assigned. Such tables are incomplete; in checked studies, under half of the missing clones stem from an unresolved V gene, and the remainder is unexplained. This sample's table has entries for around 44,000 clones. Of the sample, about 7.3% is held by the ten largest clones. The material sequenced was blood buffy coat. Receptors originate from a woman aged 18-69 years with a cervical HPV16 infection that either progressed to CIN3+ or cleared (not recorded which).

Considering frequency, this clone is medium-sized. Other DNA variants within this sample encode the same CDR3. CDR3 sequence reads: CASSPPQRDSPTGELFF. The CDR3 DNA, read in part, is TGTGCCAGCTCACCACCCCAACGAGACAGCCCCACCGGGGAG. V is TRBV18 and J is TRBJ2-2, with D tentatively TRBD1 (5 bases). The read stops 3 residues short of the end of the CDR3; the missing end is completed from the germline J gene. This CDR3 is 17 amino acids long. Germline CDR1 and CDR2: KGHSH and LQKENI. V was shortened by 0 bases and J by 4 bases, with 15 bases between the two germline ends.

Remarks on this clone: From the germline J gene comes the end of the CDR3, since the read stops 3 residues before it. The V call is TRBV11-3, the J call TRBJ2-3, with D unresolved. Looked up from germline, CDR1 is SGHNT and CDR2 is YENEEA. Trimming took 4 bases from V and 0 from J, leaving 8 bases between them. There are 14 residues in the CDR3. CDR3 loop: CASSSRLSTDTQYF. The sequenced CDR3 bases are TGTGCCAGCAGCTCCAGGCTCAGCACAGATACG. The entire variable domain, with the rest obtained from reference TRBV11-3 and TRBJ2-3, is as follows: EAGVVQSPRYKIIEKKQPVAFWCNPISGHNTLYWYLQNLGQGPELLIRYENEEAVDDSQLPKDRFSAERLKGVDSTLKIQPAELGDSAVYLCASSSRLSTDTQYFGPGTRLTVL.

As regards this clone: The read finishes 3 residues shy of the CDR3 end, and the germline J gene is used to complete it. V and J are TRBV13 and TRBJ1-2; D not resolved. Germline CDR1 reads PRHDT; CDR2 reads FYEKMQ (reference sequence). CDR3 length: 14 amino acids. The CDR3 loop reads CASSLEGTMPGYTF. The DNA read from the CDR3 is TGTGCCAGCAGCTTAGAGGGCACGATGCCCGGC.

As for this clone: Read data end 3 residues before the CDR3 end; the end is taken from the germline J gene. The chain uses TRBV29-1 and TRBJ1-1, with unresolved D. Trimming pared 2 bases from V and 0 bases from J, leaving 10 bases between. Germline CDR1 reads SQVTM; CDR2 reads ANQGSEA. The CDR3 extends over 14 amino acids. This CDR3 reads CSVEPGNMNTEAFF. The CDR3 bases that were read are TGCAGCGTTGAACCAGGAAACATGAACACTGAA.

About this clone itself: The CDR3 end is not reached by the read, which stops 3 residues before it; the germline J gene fills it in. The chain recombines TRBV19 with TRBJ1-3; 7 bases line up with TRBD1. V lost 3 bases and J lost 0; bases outside the gene matches: 5. Germline loops: CDR1 LNHDA, CDR2 SQIVND (reference sequence). CDR3 length: 16 residues. The covered CDR3 bases are TGTGCCAGTAGTATTTCTTGGGACAGCTCTGGAAACACC. Translation: CASSISWDSSGNT. The CDR3 as a whole reads CASSISWDSSGNTIYF. Full variable domain (missing parts from reference TRBV19 and TRBJ1-3): DGGITQSPKYLFRKEGQNVTLSCEQNLNHDAMYWYRQDPGQGLRLIYYSQIVNDFQKGDIAEGYSVSREKKESFPLTVTSAQKNPTAFYLCASSISWDSSGNTIYFGEGSWLTVV.

On this clone itself: The sequenced fragment ends 3 residues before the CDR3 boundary, so the rest is inferred from the germline J gene. The chain combines TRBV20-1 with TRBJ1-5; D unclear. The CDR3 spans 14 residues. Germline V gene sequence: CDR1 DFQATT, CDR2 SNEGSKA (reference sequence). Between the trimmed V and J ends, which lost 4 bases and 1 base, there was a span of 11 bases. CDR3 loop: CSAKSSQSNQPQHF. Incomplete CDR3 DNA: TGCAGTGCTAAATCCTCACAGAGCAATCAGCCC.

As to this clone: The observed sequence ends 3 residues before the CDR3 terminus, with the missing tail filled in from the germline J gene. The genes are TRBV29-1 and TRBJ1-2; a weak D match, TRBD1 (5 bases). Trimming removed 4 bases at V and 4 bases at J, with 13 bases between. Germline CDR1 is SQVTM and CDR2 is ANQGSEA. There are 13 residues in the CDR3. The covered CDR3 bases are TGCAGCGTTGTAACCTCAGGGTCCTATGGC. Translation: CSVVTSGSYG. The whole CDR3 region reads CSVVTSGSYGYTF.

As regards this clone: The read ends 3 residues before the CDR3 terminus; that terminus is restored from the germline J gene. The J gene is TRBJ1-3, the V gene TRBV7-2; TRBD1 aligns across 9 bases. Germline V gene sequence: CDR1 SGHTA, CDR2 FQGNSA. The CDR3 spans 18 residues. The CDR3: CASRLAGTGPAFGNTIYF. Partial CDR3 DNA: TGTGCAAGTCGCTTAGCGGGGACAGGGCCCGCTTTCGGAAACACC.

On this clone: The CDR3 goes on 3 residues after the read ends, and that part is filled in from the germline J gene. The rearrangement joins TRBV5-4 to TRBJ2-2; D remains unclear. V was cut by 5 bases and J by 5 bases, with 7 bases left in between. The germline V gene has CDR1 SGHNT and CDR2 YYREEE (reference sequence). The CDR3 is 12 amino acids. CDR3 loop: CASREGTGELFF. The covered CDR3 bases are TGTGCCAGCAGGGAAGGGACCGGGGAG.

A word on this clone: The read ends 3 residues shy of where the CDR3 ends; the end is completed using the germline J gene. V and J are TRBV19 and TRBJ2-4; tentatively, D is TRBD1 (8 bases). Germline V gene sequence: CDR1 LNHDA, CDR2 SQIVND (reference sequence). This CDR3 has 17 amino acids. V dropped 4 bases and J dropped 6 bases, with 22 bases sitting between them. The CDR3 DNA, read in part, is TGTGCCAGTAGTAACCATCGGACAGGGACGGGAGGAAACATT. It encodes CASSNHRTGTGGNI. In full, the CDR3 is CASSNHRTGTGGNIQYF.

As for this clone: The read stops 3 residues short of the end of the CDR3; the missing end is completed from the germline J gene. The rearrangement links TRBV5-6 to TRBJ2-3; D remains ambiguous. The CDR3 runs 15 residues. Germline values: CDR1 SGHDT, CDR2 YYEEEE. The germline V and J ends were trimmed by 0 bases and 2 bases, with 10 bases remaining between them. The CDR3 protein is CASSLVEVPTDTQYF. The DNA read from the CDR3 is TGTGCCAGCAGCTTGGTTGAGGTCCCCACAGATACG.

Of note for this clone: The read ends 3 residues early relative to the CDR3; the germline J gene fills the gap. V is TRBV5-1 and J is TRBJ1-1, with a weak D call TRBD1 (6 bases). The CDR3 covers 14 residues. V gave up 0 bases and J gave up 5 bases, with 11 bases separating them. The germline V gene has CDR1 SGHRS and CDR2 YFSETQ. The part of the CDR3 DNA that was read is TGCGCCAGCAGCTTGGGAGGGGGAAGGACTGAA. As protein: CASSLGGGRTE. The whole CDR3 protein is CASSLGGGRTEAFF.

As concerns this clone: The read is 3 residues too short to cover the CDR3 end, so that end is filled in from the germline J gene. The chain has TRBV5-8 and TRBJ2-3; 9 nucleotides match TRBD2. V shed 0 bases, J shed 3 bases, and the junction held 2 bases outside the gene matches. Germline V lookup: CDR1 SGHTS, CDR2 YDEGEE. This CDR3 has 15 residues. The CDR3 DNA, read in part, is TGTGCCAGCAGCTTGGGACTAGCGGTTACAGATACG. Translation: CASSLGLAVTDT. From start to end, the CDR3 is CASSLGLAVTDTQYF.